The present T cell receptor beta chain was sequenced within a study of T-cell memory formation after mild COVID-19. For the study at large: For the most part, TCR clusters were specific to one donor.

In germline, CDR1 is SGHTA, CDR2 FQGTGA. This CDR3 comprises 15 residues. V trimming: 5 bases; J trimming: 6 bases; junction bases outside the gene matches: 7. TCRdb re-called the 5' RACE reads through MiXCR, storing one row per CDR3 protein. This sample has 35,000 to 50,000 distinct CDR3 sequences; 5.5% to 7% occur once, and the top ten carry around 0.84%. The table lists this clonotype with many counts. This TCR derives from an adult who had mild COVID-19 (a few samples of this study predate the infection). Cell type and time point are not known. Sequencing was performed on PBMCs or a T cell subset sorted from them (not recorded which). V and J are TRBV7-3 and TRBJ2-1; TRBD2 aligns across 10 bases. The CDR3 bases are TGTGCCAGCAGCCCCGGACTAGCGGTTACCAATGAGCAGTTCTTC. This codes for CASSPGLAVTNEQFF.